This T cell receptor (beta chain) was profiled in a study of T cell responses to AZD1222 COVID-19 vaccine. Study overall: Timing groups of about 4 and about 12 weeks for second doses were pooled.

The CDR3 is 13 residues long. Looked up from germline, CDR1 is KGHSH and CDR2 is LQKENI. Trimming removed 6 bases at V and 3 bases at J, with 9 bases between. Findings and caveats of the study: White British ancestry dominated among donors, who included more females, and clonal diversity was possibly underestimated.

Data came from immunoSEQ multiplex PCR; TCRdb stores just in-frame clones and leaves some out. The table records roughly 160,000 clones, about 93% of them present only once. Of note for this clone: The antigen remains undetermined.

Sequenced here: peripheral blood, sampled on day 0 of AZD1222 vaccination. The clonotype was recovered from an adult in good health. The chain recombines TRBV18 with TRBJ1-5; no firm D call. CDR3 DNA sequence: TGTGCCAGCTCCTTCAACATCAATCAGCCCCAGCATTTT. It specifies CASSFNINQPQHF.